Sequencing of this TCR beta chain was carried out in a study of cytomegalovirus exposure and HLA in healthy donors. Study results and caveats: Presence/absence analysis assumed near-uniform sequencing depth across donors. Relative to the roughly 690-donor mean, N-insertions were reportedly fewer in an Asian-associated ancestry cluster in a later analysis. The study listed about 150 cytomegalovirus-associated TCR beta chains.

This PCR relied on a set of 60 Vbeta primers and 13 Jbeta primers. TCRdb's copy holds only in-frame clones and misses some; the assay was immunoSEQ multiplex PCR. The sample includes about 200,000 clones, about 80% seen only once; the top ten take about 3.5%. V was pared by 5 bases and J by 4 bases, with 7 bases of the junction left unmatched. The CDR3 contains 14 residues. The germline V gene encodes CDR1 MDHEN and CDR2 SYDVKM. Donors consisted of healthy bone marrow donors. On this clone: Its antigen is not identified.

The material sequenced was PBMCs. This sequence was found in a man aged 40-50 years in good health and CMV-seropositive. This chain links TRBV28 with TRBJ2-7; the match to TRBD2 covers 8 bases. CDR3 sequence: CASSPLRGGYEQYF. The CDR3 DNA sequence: TGTGCCAGCAGTCCGCTCCGCGGGGGGTACGAGCAGTACTTC.